The clone carrying this T cell receptor (beta chain) was seen only once. This sample is part of a study of blood T cell repertoires in COVID-19. Study-wide background: Researchers got acute and convalescent COVID-19 samples from the United States, Italy and Spain. T cells, B-cell-depleted T cells, or PBMCs provided the cDNA or gDNA that served as material.

In the authors' methods: Nucleated cell number was recorded as an estimate derived from reference gene primer amplification. Repertoires were generated with immunoSEQ multiplex PCR, while TCRdb's copy carries only in-frame clones and drops some. V and J calls and clone size are as listed in that table; D and trimming were resolved from the DNA. Here the sample spans 130,000 to 150,000 clones, less than 90% being singletons. Trimming removed 4 bases at V and 2 bases at J, with 10 bases between. Germline CDR1 SGHRS, CDR2 YFSETQ. This CDR3 has 13 residues. Input material: peripheral blood. The chain employs TRBV5-1 and TRBJ2-7; a weak D match, TRBD1 (6 bases). This TCR derives from a human donor in a cohort sampled during active COVID-19. CDR3 residues: CASSRDKAYEQYF. The CDR3 DNA sequence: TGCGCCAGCAGCCGGGACAAAGCCTACGAGCAGTACTTC.